A single sample is the source of the 29 T cell receptor beta chains below, sequenced in a study of OX40 agonist ivuxolimab in advanced cancers. Receptor libraries were prepared by the immunoSEQ multiplex PCR assay. TCRdb obtained this table from immuneACCESS and retained in-frame rearrangements with V and J assigned. These tables miss some clones; where compared with another copy, unresolved V genes account for less than half of the shortfall, and the remainder is unexplained. Present in this sample are 75,000 to 100,000 clones, less than 85% of which were seen just once. In total, the top ten clones hold approximately 5.5% of the sample. The sequencing here drew on CD4+ or CD8+ T cells sorted from blood, taken in a trial of the OX40 agonist ivuxolimab. These receptors all come from an adult with an advanced solid tumor such as melanoma, head and neck, liver or kidney cancer.

This clone appeared a single time. The chain links TRBV7-9 to TRBJ1-1; D may be TRBD1 (5 bases). Germline CDR1 is SEHNR and CDR2 is FQNEAQ (reference sequence). The CDR3 consists of 16 residues. V lost 0 bases and J 0 bases, leaving 11 bases between the germline ends. This CDR3 reads CASSLAGVLVNTEAFF. Written as DNA, the CDR3 is TGTGCCAGCAGCTTAGCAGGGGTGTTGGTGAACACTGAAGCTTTCTTT.

This clone was detected only once. CDR3 coding DNA: TGCGCCAGCAGCCAATTTCAGGGGGCGGAGGCAACTAATGAAAAACTGTTTTTT. It is translated as CASSQFQGAEATNEKLFF. The chain uses TRBV4-1 and TRBJ1-4; TRBD1 agrees at 8 bases. With V trimmed by 2 bases and J by 0 bases, 8 bases remained unmatched. Germline V gene lookup returns CDR1 MGHRA and CDR2 YSYEKL. This CDR3 is built from 18 residues.

In its sample, this clone was seen once. The CDR3 DNA is TGTGCCAGCAGCGTAGCTCCGAGGGGTGCCTACGAGCAGTACTTC. As protein: CASSVAPRGAYEQYF. The chain employs TRBV9 and TRBJ2-5; TRBD1 or TRBD2 may be the D gene (5 bases each). Near its end, the DNA agrees better with TRBJ2-7, so the J call may be wrong. Looked up from germline, CDR1 is SGDLS and CDR2 is YYNGEE. The CDR3 covers 15 residues.

V gene TRBV2 combines with J gene TRBJ1-5; D possibly corresponds to TRBD1 (5 bases). Trimming cost V 5 bases and J 10 bases, with 9 bases left between them. Germline V lookup: CDR1 SNHLY, CDR2 FYNNEI. The CDR3 totals 11 residues. The CDR3 reads CASSMTVPQHF. The CDR3 coding sequence is TGTGCCAGCAGTATGACAGTCCCCCAGCATTTT. The variable domain in full, completed from reference TRBV2 and TRBJ1-5, reads EPEVTQTPSHQVTQMGQEVILRCVPISNHLYFYWYRQILGQKVEFLVSFYNNEISEKSEIFDDQFSVERPDGSNFTLKIRSTKLEDSAMYFCASSMTVPQHFGDGTRLSIL.

J is TRBJ2-7 and V is TRBV18, with D uncertain. The CDR3 spans 12 residues. V dropped 3 bases and J dropped 3 bases, with 6 bases sitting between them. Germline loops: CDR1 KGHSH, CDR2 LQKENI. The CDR3 nucleotides read TGTGCCAGCTCACCTCTGGGCTACGAGCAGTACTTC. Its translation: CASSPLGYEQYF.

The sample holds a few counts of this clone. This sequence joins TRBV10-2 and TRBJ2-7; D not resolved. Germline V CDR1 and CDR2: WSHSY, SAAADI. The CDR3 runs 11 residues. The V end was cut by 3 bases, the J end by 7 bases, with 7 bases between. This chain's CDR3 is CASSDSWEQYF. The CDR3 coding sequence is TGCGCCAGCAGTGACTCGTGGGAGCAGTACTTC.

The rearrangement uses TRBV27 and TRBJ2-4, with TRBD1 as a possible D gene (6 bases). The ends were cut back, 6 bases at V and 6 bases at J, with 15 bases in the middle. Germline CDR1 reads MNHEY; CDR2 reads SMNVEV (reference sequence). The CDR3 totals 14 residues. CDR3 region: CASRITGFRNIQYF. The CDR3 coding sequence is TGTGCCAGCAGAATCACAGGGTTTAGAAACATTCAGTACTTC.

The V gene is TRBV7-9, the J gene TRBJ1-5, with a possible D match to TRBD1 (5 bases). Germline values: CDR1 SEHNR, CDR2 FQNEAQ (reference sequence). The CDR3 loop spans 16 amino acids. Trimming left V 5 bases short and J 2 bases short, with 16 bases between. The CDR3 loop reads CASSRSSGDGNQPQHF. CDR3 in DNA: TGTGCCAGCAGCCGGTCGTCGGGGGACGGCAATCAGCCCCAGCATTTT.

The V call is TRBV7-8, the J call TRBJ1-2; the D gene is possibly TRBD1 (6 bases). The CDR3 consists of 12 residues. The V and J ends lost 5 bases and 8 bases respectively, with 12 bases between them. CDR1 and CDR2 (germline): SGHVS, FQNEAQ. The CDR3 protein is CASSLEGGGYTF. The CDR3 region has the DNA TGTGCCAGCAGCCTCGAGGGGGGCGGCTACACCTTC.

The CDR3: CASSPSKTGTLTDTQYF. CDR3 nucleotides: TGCGCCAGCAGCCCGAGCAAGACAGGGACCCTCACAGATACGCAGTATTTT. This rearrangement joins TRBV4-3 to TRBJ2-3; TRBD1 matches 7 bases. The CDR3 is 17 residues long. Trimming cost V 4 bases and J 2 bases; bases outside gene matches: 12. In germline, CDR1 is LGHNA, CDR2 YSLEER.

V usage is TRBV6-6 and J usage is TRBJ2-7, with a tentative D call TRBD2 (5 bases). Looked up from germline, CDR1 is MNHNY and CDR2 is SVGAGI (reference sequence). There are 13 residues in the CDR3. V was trimmed by 6 bases and J by 0 bases, leaving 9 bases between them. The CDR3 DNA sequence: TGTGCCAGCAGCCTCCGGGGCTCCTACGAGCAGTACTTC. It yields the protein CASSLRGSYEQYF.

This rearrangement joins TRBV12-5 to TRBJ2-7; either TRBD1 or TRBD2 may fit D (5 bases each). V lost 1 base and J lost 9, with 13 bases in between. Germline values: CDR1 LGHNT, CDR2 FRNRAP. The CDR3 has 13 amino acids. CDR3 sequence: CASGLGQGERQYF. DNA for the CDR3: TGTGCTAGTGGTTTGGGGCAGGGAGAACGGCAGTACTTC.

CDR3 sequence reads: CASSPGTRPGELFF. For the CDR3, the DNA is TGTGCCAGCAGCCCCGGGACTAGACCCGGGGAGCTGTTTTTT. The chain carries TRBV11-3 and TRBJ2-2, with 8 bases fitting TRBD2. V lost 5 bases to trimming and J lost 6 bases; unmatched junction nucleotides: 5. This CDR3 is built from 14 residues. The V gene's germline CDR1 is SGHNT and CDR2 YENEEA. The full variable domain, its missing parts supplied by reference TRBV11-3 and TRBJ2-2, is EAGVVQSPRYKIIEKKQPVAFWCNPISGHNTLYWYLQNLGQGPELLIRYENEEAVDDSQLPKDRFSAERLKGVDSTLKIQPAELGDSAVYLCASSPGTRPGELFFGEGSRLTVL.

This chain joins TRBV11-2 and TRBJ2-1; D gene unclear. Germline CDR1 is SGHAT and CDR2 is FQNNGV. The CDR3 contains 15 residues. V was clipped by 4 bases and J by 2 bases, with 12 bases between them. The CDR3 reads CASSSELSAYNEQFF. The CDR3 nucleotides are TGTGCCAGCAGCTCAGAGCTTTCGGCCTACAATGAGCAGTTCTTC.

The rearrangement links TRBV5-1 to TRBJ2-7; 9 bases line up with TRBD1. Germline V CDR1 and CDR2: SGHRS, YFSETQ. The CDR3 is 15 residues long. Trimming at V came to 4 bases and at J to 2 bases, leaving 7 bases not matched to a gene. The CDR3 coding sequence is TGCGCCAGCAGCCAACCGGGACAGGGTACCTACGAGCAGTACTTC. It encodes CASSQPGQGTYEQYF.

The chain is built from TRBV7-9 and TRBJ2-3; D gene unclear. CDR3 length: 15 residues. Germline V gene lookup returns CDR1 SEHNR and CDR2 FQNEAQ (reference sequence). V was clipped by 4 bases and J by 0 bases, with 11 bases between them. The CDR3 nucleotides read TGTGCCAGCAGCTCCCCCCAAACTAGCACAGATACGCAGTATTTT. Translating it yields CASSSPQTSTDTQYF.

The chain couples TRBV12-5 to TRBJ2-2; 7 nucleotides line up with TRBD1. Germline V gene sequence: CDR1 LGHNT, CDR2 FRNRAP. The CDR3 covers 17 residues. V gave up 0 bases and J gave up 6 bases; unmatched junction bases: 10. DNA for the CDR3: TGTGCTAGTGGTTTGGTAAAAGGGGGCGCCGGGGCCGGGGAGCTGTTTTTT. The encoded protein is CASGLVKGGAGAGELFF.

This rearrangement joins TRBV7-2 to TRBJ2-7; 7 nucleotides agree with TRBD2. The CDR3 is 14 residues long. The V gene end was trimmed by 5 bases and the J gene end by 3 bases; junction bases not matched to a gene: 7. Per the germline V gene, CDR1 is SGHTA and CDR2 is FQGNSA. The CDR3 DNA reads as TGTGCCAGCAGCCGAGGACTAGGGCGCTACGAGCAGTACTTC. Protein sequence: CASSRGLGRYEQYF.

The chain carries TRBV29-1 and TRBJ2-5; D may match TRBD1 or TRBD2 (5 bases each). Between the trimmed V and J ends, which lost 5 bases and 5 bases, there was a span of 18 bases. The germline V gene encodes CDR1 SQVTM and CDR2 ANQGSEA. CDR3 size: 14 residues. The CDR3 here is CSVPRDGGGETQYF. As DNA, the CDR3 is TGCAGCGTTCCCCGGGACGGCGGCGGGGAGACCCAGTACTTC.

The rearrangement links TRBV7-8 to TRBJ2-7; TRBD2 matches 12 bases. The CDR3 is made up of 15 amino acids. Germline CDR1 SGHVS, CDR2 FQNEAQ. Trimming removed 5 bases from V and 4 bases from J; junction bases left unmatched: 6. DNA of the CDR3: TGTGCCAGCAGCCTGGGGACTAGCGGGCCTTACGAGCAGTACTTC. It encodes CASSLGTSGPYEQYF.

The chain links TRBV7-8 to TRBJ2-3; 10 bases fit TRBD2. This CDR3 spans 16 amino acids. Unmatched junction bases numbered 6, after V lost 0 bases and J lost 6 bases. The germline gives CDR1 SGHVS, CDR2 FQNEAQ. In DNA, the CDR3 is TGTGCCAGCAGCTTAGCGAAGCGGGGGGGCCGGGATACGCAGTATTTT. Protein: CASSLAKRGGRDTQYF.

This rearrangement joins TRBV7-6 to TRBJ1-1; 7 bases align to TRBD1. V was clipped by 1 base and J by 0 bases; unmatched bases: 5. Germline CDR1 is SGHVS and CDR2 is FNYEAQ. The length of the CDR3 is 16 residues. CDR3 coding DNA: TGTGCCAGCAGCTTAGGACAGGGCCCCATGAACACTGAAGCTTTCTTT. Translating it yields CASSLGQGPMNTEAFF.

The chain uses TRBV19 and TRBJ2-7; weak D call: TRBD1 (5 bases). Germline V gives CDR1 LNHDA, CDR2 SQIVND (reference sequence). The length of the CDR3 is 15 residues. The V end lost 0 bases, the J end lost 6 bases, and 15 bases lay between the germline ends. The CDR3 loop is CASSIEGYRLGEQYF. CDR3 DNA sequence: TGTGCCAGTAGTATAGAGGGTTACAGGTTAGGCGAGCAGTACTTC.

The genes are TRBV7-2 and TRBJ2-7, with 9 nucleotides matching TRBD1. Germline CDR1 is SGHTA and CDR2 is FQGNSA. This CDR3 region has 15 residues. V lost 0 bases to trimming and J lost 5 bases; unmatched junction nucleotides: 5. The CDR3 DNA reads TGTGCCAGCAGCTTAGCGGGACAGGGTACCCACGAGCAGTACTTC. It codes for CASSLAGQGTHEQYF.

The CDR3 DNA sequence: TGTGCCAGCAGCGCCAGCGGGGGGGATACAGATACGCAGTATTTT. Translated, it gives CASSASGGDTDTQYF. This chain connects TRBV7-6 to TRBJ2-3, with 10 bases matching TRBD2. The ends lost 5 bases at V and 3 bases at J; junction bases unmatched: 5. This CDR3 spans 15 amino acids. Germline V CDR1 and CDR2: SGHVS, FNYEAQ.

This chain connects TRBV5-6 to TRBJ2-7; tentative D call: TRBD1 (5 bases). This CDR3 contains 17 residues. V lost 4 bases and J lost 0, with 20 bases in between. Germline CDR1 SGHDT, CDR2 YYEEEE. CDR3 coding DNA: TGTGCCAGCAGCCGTCAGCCGACAGTTTCGAGCTCCTACGAGCAGTACTTC. It specifies CASSRQPTVSSSYEQYF.

This chain uses TRBV7-2 with TRBJ2-2, with a possible D match to TRBD1 (6 bases). The CDR3 contains 15 residues. V was shortened by 6 bases and J by 1 base, with 12 bases between the two germline ends. CDR1 is SGHTA and CDR2 is FQGNSA in the germline V gene. The CDR3 loop reads CASRSDRMNTGELFF. The CDR3 DNA is TGTGCCAGCAGGTCCGACAGGATGAACACCGGGGAGCTGTTTTTT.

CDR3 coding DNA: TGCGCCAGCAGCGTAACAGGGACACCTTCCTACGAGCAGTACTTC. Protein product: CASSVTGTPSYEQYF. The V and J genes are TRBV5-1 and TRBJ2-7, with a possible D match to TRBD1 (6 bases). This CDR3 region has 15 residues. V was clipped by 4 bases and J by 1 base, with 15 bases between them. Germline V gene data show CDR1 as SGHRS and CDR2 as YFSETQ.

The rearrangement joins TRBV13 to TRBJ1-2, with 9 bases identical to TRBD1. V shed 4 bases and J 6 bases; nucleotides not matched to a gene: 6. The CDR3 extends over 14 amino acids. Germline V gene sequence: CDR1 PRHDT, CDR2 FYEKMQ (reference sequence). CDR3 coding DNA: TGTGCCAGCAGCTCCATGACAGGGGGGAATGGCTACACCTTC. Its protein is CASSSMTGGNGYTF.